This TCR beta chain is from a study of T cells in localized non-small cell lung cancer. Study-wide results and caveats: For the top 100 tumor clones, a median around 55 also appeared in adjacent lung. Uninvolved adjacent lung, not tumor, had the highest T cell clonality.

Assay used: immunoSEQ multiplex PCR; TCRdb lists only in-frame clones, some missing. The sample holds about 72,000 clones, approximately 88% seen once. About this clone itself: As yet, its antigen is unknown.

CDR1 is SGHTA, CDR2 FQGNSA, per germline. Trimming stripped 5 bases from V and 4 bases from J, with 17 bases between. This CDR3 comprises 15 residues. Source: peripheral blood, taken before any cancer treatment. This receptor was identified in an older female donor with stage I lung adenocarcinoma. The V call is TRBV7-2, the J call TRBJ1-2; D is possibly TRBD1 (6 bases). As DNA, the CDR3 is TGTGCCAGCAGCCCTCTTCTACAGGGTTTCTATGGCTACACCTTC. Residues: CASSPLLQGFYGYTF.